A single sample gave rise to the 6 T cell receptor beta chains below, sequenced in a study of blood T cell repertoires in COVID-19. Clones were read by immunoSEQ multiplex PCR, and TCRdb kept only the in-frame ones, dropping some. The table shows over 120,000 clones, with under 90% occurring only once. The sample comprised peripheral blood. These receptors were obtained from a man in his sixties or seventies who had recovered from COVID-19.

The chain uses TRBV19 and TRBJ1-1; 7 bases agree with TRBD1. There are 15 residues in the CDR3. Per germline, CDR1 LNHDA and CDR2 SQIVND (reference sequence). J lost 0 bases, V lost 6 bases, and 7 bases had no gene match. Here the CDR3 reads CASSGQQGLNTEAFF. In nucleotides, the CDR3 is TGTGCCAGTAGCGGACAACAGGGGTTGAACACTGAAGCTTTCTTT.

The chain couples TRBV6-1 to TRBJ1-6, with a tentative D call TRBD1 (5 bases). The CDR3 contains 15 residues. V was pared by 3 bases and J by 10 bases, with 16 bases between. From germline, CDR1 is MNHNS and CDR2 SASEGT. The CDR3 DNA reads TGTGCCAGCAGTGAGAGAGGGGAGGGCCGGTCACCCCTCCACTTT. Translated: CASSERGEGRSPLHF.

V gene TRBV5-6 combines with J gene TRBJ2-7, with 10 bases lining up with TRBD1. The V gene end was trimmed by 0 bases and the J gene end by 1 base; junction bases not matched to a gene: 1. The V gene's germline CDR1 is SGHDT and CDR2 YYEEEE. The CDR3 runs to 15 residues. The CDR3 reads CASSLAGQGSYEQYF. The CDR3 nucleotides are TGTGCCAGCAGCTTGGCGGGACAGGGGTCCTACGAGCAGTACTTC.

This clone was detected once. This chain joins TRBV5-1 and TRBJ1-6; 9 bases are shared with TRBD1. Germline V gives CDR1 SGHRS, CDR2 YFSETQ. V shed 6 bases, J shed 7 bases, and the junction held 8 bases outside the gene matches. The CDR3 has 15 residues. The CDR3 DNA follows: TGCGCCAGCAAGGACAGGGGTGAAAAGAATTCACCCCTCCACTTT. The encoded protein is CASKDRGEKNSPLHF.

The chain uses TRBV5-1 and TRBJ2-1; 11 bases line up with TRBD2. Germline values: CDR1 SGHRS, CDR2 YFSETQ. V was clipped by 4 bases and J by 8 bases; unmatched bases: 8. This CDR3 is built from 15 residues. CDR3 region: CASSALAGGSDEQFF. Written as DNA, the CDR3 is TGCGCCAGCAGCGCCTTAGCGGGAGGGAGCGATGAGCAGTTCTTC.

This clone was recorded once. The CDR3 DNA reads TGTGCCAGCAGCCTCCTGGGGGGAGAAGATACGCAGTATTTT. Translation gives CASSLLGGEDTQYF. This chain links TRBV3-1 (or the pseudogene TRBV3-2) with TRBJ2-3, with D perhaps TRBD2 (6 bases). Trimming left V 4 bases short and J 5 bases short, with 13 bases between. Germline values: CDR1 LGHDT, CDR2 YNNKEL (reference sequence). This CDR3 is 14 amino acids long.